A selection of T cell receptor beta chains follows, all from one sample in a study of blood T cells in healthy people across ages. TCRdb independently ran MiXCR on the 5' RACE reads; one entry per CDR3 protein. The repertoire includes over 600,000 distinct CDR3 sequences, 35% to 50% of them detected once, and 25% to 30% sits in the top ten. Sequences were obtained from blood. Receptor source: a man older than 75 in good health. Each CDR3 is given without its conserved first and last residue. Clone sizes are given selectively: once, few, many, or a class where the clone is expanded.

TRBJ2-7 | many | TRBV7-8 | ASSYRTGGPYEQY
TRBJ2-3 | few | TRBV7-2 | ASSLQATSGRAGTDTQY
TRBJ1-1 | once | TRBV18 | ASSPDVEAF
TRBJ2-7 | - | TRBV20-1 | SARPTGTSGFYEQY
TRBJ2-1 | - | TRBV7-3 | ASSVGQGRNDEQF
TRBJ1-2 | - | TRBV4-3 | ASSVGPGSELYGYT
TRBJ1-1 | many | TRBV29-1 | RGQINTEAF
TRBJ1-2 | - | TRBV10-3 | AISSAGGASFYGYT
TRBJ2-7 | - | TRBV29-1 | SAQSTSGGRFSYEQY
TRBJ2-1 | - | TRBV20-1 | SALRLASSSYNEQF
TRBJ2-7 | - | TRBV5-1 | ASSGGDPGDEQY
TRBJ1-4 | many | TRBV4-3 | ASSQLGPRGGEKLF
TRBJ2-5 | few | TRBV2 | ASQTGAGETQY
TRBJ2-3 | - | TRBV10-3 | ASKGGSSTDTQY
TRBJ2-1 | many | TRBV5-1 | ASSLGSSYNEQF
TRBJ2-1 | - | TRBV11-3 | ASSLDRGTSGNNEQF
TRBJ2-2 | - | TRBV7-8 | ASSSGTGGRNGELF
TRBJ2-1 | few | TRBV18 | ASSLSGGASNEQF
TRBJ1-4 | many | TRBV12-3/TRBV12-4 | ASSPRGTPNEKLF
TRBJ1-1 | - | TRBV20-1 | SARDLNKMNTEAF
TRBJ2-7 | - | TRBV4-2 | ASSTTGLASYEQY
TRBJ2-7 | few | TRBV11-2 | ASSSDPTVTYEQY
TRBJ2-1 | - | TRBV11-2 | ASSLVGGTSGSSYNEQF
TRBJ1-2 | few | TRBV5-1 | ASSLDVTGVNGYT
TRBJ2-2 | - | TRBV30 | AWSGATGGEIGELF
TRBJ2-5 | once | TRBV12-3/TRBV12-4 | ASSHGRRKRGLQETQY
TRBJ2-1 | - | TRBV2 | AQGRTGNNEQF
TRBJ2-7 | - | TRBV12-3/TRBV12-4 | ASRQQALPTYEQY
TRBJ2-7 | - | TRBV20-1 | SALGQGANEQY
TRBJ1-1 | few | TRBV6-2/TRBV6-3 | ASSRLYTEAF
TRBJ2-2 | - | TRBV24-1 | ATSAIRNTGELF
TRBJ2-3 | few | TRBV6-2/TRBV6-3 | ASSDSTSGRRQY
TRBJ2-5 | - | TRBV10-3 | AIRGAGTHQY
TRBJ1-2 | few | TRBV20-1 | SAQGQPTYGYT
TRBJ2-5 | - | TRBV6-1 | ASREDSLRETQY
- | - | TRBV27 | ASSLSFQKETQY
TRBJ2-5 | - | TRBV7-6 | ASSSRLVRETQY
TRBJ2-7 | few | TRBV5-1 | ASNGGQDFSHYEQY
TRBJ2-3 | once | TRBV20-1 | SAYLSGGRPDTQY
TRBJ1-1 | few | TRBV9 | ASSPRRVNTEAF
TRBJ2-3 | many | TRBV10-3 | AISETSGGAPDTQY
TRBJ2-5 | once | TRBV20-1 | SARAAIQETQY
TRBJ1-5 | - | TRBV7-2 | ASSLLDTHSDQPQH
TRBJ1-5 | - | TRBV20-1 | SASSAMSNQPQH
TRBJ2-3 | - | TRBV12-3/TRBV12-4 | VSNLGQRTSTDTQY
TRBJ2-7 | - | TRBV6-5 | ASSDSGLGGYEQY
TRBJ2-7 | few | TRBV4-2 | ASSLRTDSYEQY
TRBJ1-4 | few | TRBV7-2 | ASSLVRGPNEKLF
TRBJ2-5 | - | TRBV20-1 | SARGPPSGGDQETQY
TRBJ2-3 | - | TRBV24-1 | ATSDWDRVKGDTQY